Sequencing of this T cell receptor (beta chain) was carried out in a study of cytomegalovirus exposure and HLA in healthy donors. Study summary: Among 150 million to 200 million T cells, an earlier analysis found 90 million to 130 million unique TCR beta sequences.

From germline, CDR1 is SGHRS and CDR2 YFSETQ. The CDR3 consists of 16 residues. Trimming removed 2 bases from V and 4 bases from J; junction bases left unmatched: 5. In the PCR, 60 Vbeta and 13 Jbeta primers were used. Profiled with immunoSEQ multiplex PCR; TCRdb holds only in-frame clones, not every one. The top ten clones hold about 10% of a sample with about 69,000 clones, approximately 72% of them seen once. Sequencing used PBMCs. The TCR was taken from a woman in her twenties or thirties in good health and CMV-seronegative. The chain carries TRBV5-1 and TRBJ2-7, with 14 bases fitting TRBD2. The CDR3 is CASSLGTSGGVYEQYF. The CDR3 nucleotides read TGCGCCAGCAGCTTAGGGACTAGCGGGGGAGTTTACGAGCAGTACTTC.